These T cell receptor beta chains were read from a single sample in a study of cytomegalovirus exposure and HLA in healthy donors. Method: immunoSEQ multiplex PCR; TCRdb's copy keeps in-frame clones and lacks some. Counted here are approximately 260,000 clones, 65% to 90% occurring once; the ten biggest clones make up roughly 1%. Specimen: PBMCs. These TCRs come from a young woman in good health and CMV-seronegative. Both conserved end residues are part of each CDR3. D genes are given only for firm matches. Rows may omit the clone size; those that give it use once, few, many or a size class.

cdr3_nt cdr3_aa d_call j_call v_call clone_size
TGCGCCAGCAGCTTGGTGTCCGGAGTCTACGAGCAGTACTTC CASSLVSGVYEQYF . TRBJ2-7 TRBV5-1 .
TGCGCCAGCAGCCAAGGGGACAGGAAAGACGAGCAGTACTTC CASSQGDRKDEQYF TRBD1 TRBJ2-7 TRBV4-1 .
TGTGCCAGCAGGCCCACTAGCGGGTGGGCCTACGAGCAGTACTTC CASRPTSGWAYEQYF TRBD2 TRBJ2-7 TRBV2 .
TGTGCCAGCAGCCTCTCTGGCGGGGGGTGGGATGAGCAGTTCTTC CASSLSGGGWDEQFF TRBD2 TRBJ2-1 TRBV9 once
TGTGCCAGCAGCTTAGATCCCAGGAGGTACACTGAAGCTTTCTTT CASSLDPRRYTEAFF . TRBJ1-1 TRBV13 .
TGTGCCAGTTTACCGGGACATCCGAACACCGGGGAGCTGTTTTTT CASLPGHPNTGELFF . TRBJ2-2 TRBV6-6 .
TGTGCCAGTAGTATGGGAGGAGCGGCGGGAACTTCCGAGCAGTACTTC CASSMGGAAGTSEQYF . TRBJ2-7 TRBV19 .
TGCAGTGCTCCACAGGGGGGCGGCTACACCTTC CSAPQGGGYTF TRBD1 TRBJ1-2 TRBV20-1 once
TGTGCCAGCAGTTACTCGCCCGGAGACTATGGCTACACCTTC CASSYSPGDYGYTF . TRBJ1-2 TRBV6-5 .
TGTGCCAGCAGCGTAGTTCAGGGGAGAGATACGCAGTATTTT CASSVVQGRDTQYF . TRBJ2-3 TRBV9 .
TGTGCCAGCAGCTTAGGGGCAGGGGGGTTCCGGGAGACCCAGTACTTC CASSLGAGGFRETQYF . TRBJ2-5 TRBV7-9 .
TGTGCCAGTAGTACCGGACAGATCTATGGCTACACCTTC CASSTGQIYGYTF . TRBJ1-2 TRBV19 .
TGCGCCAGCAGCGGGGGGGGTCCCACAGATACGCAGTATTTT CASSGGGPTDTQYF TRBD2 TRBJ2-3 TRBV5-1 few
TGTGCCTGGATCCGACAAGCGGGGCTCACGGGTACGCAGTATTTT CAWIRQAGLTGTQYF TRBD2 TRBJ2-3 TRBV30 .
TGTGCCAGCTCACCACCCGACAGCTCGGGCTACACCTTC CASSPPDSSGYTF . TRBJ1-2 TRBV18 once
TGTGCCAGCAGCTTTGAGACAGGGACCTACGAGCAGTACTTC CASSFETGTYEQYF TRBD1 TRBJ2-7 TRBV5-4 .
TGTGCCAGCAGCGTAGCGGGGACTAACAATGAGCAGTTCTTC CASSVAGTNNEQFF TRBD2 TRBJ2-1 TRBV9 .
TGCGCCAGCAGCCAAGAAGCGGGCAGTGGAGGAAACACCATATATTTT CASSQEAGSGGNTIYF . TRBJ1-3 TRBV4-3 .
TGTGCCTGGAGCGGGGGGGCCTCCGCGGGAGATACGCAGTATTTT CAWSGGASAGDTQYF TRBD2 TRBJ2-3 TRBV30 .
TGCAGCGTTGAAGAAGGACACCGGGGGGATGGCTACACCTTC CSVEEGHRGDGYTF . TRBJ1-2 TRBV29-1 .
TGCGCCAGCAGCCAAGTGAGGGACTCCCGGGGCACAGATACGCAGTATTTT CASSQVRDSRGTDTQYF . TRBJ2-3 TRBV4-1 .
TGTGCCAGCAGTTTAACGGGTTCACCCCTCCACTTT CASSLTGSPLHF . TRBJ1-6 TRBV28 .
TGCGCCAGCAGCTTGGCTCTGAACACTGAAGCTTTCTTT CASSLALNTEAFF . TRBJ1-1 TRBV5-1 .
TGTGCCAGCAGCGTCGACAGGGGAGAGCCCCAGTACTTC CASSVDRGEPQYF TRBD1 TRBJ2-5 TRBV9 few
TGTGCCAGCAGCGAGACAAGGGGGCGCCGCGCCTACGAGCAGTACTTC CASSETRGRRAYEQYF TRBD1 TRBJ2-7 TRBV11-3 .
TGTGCCAGCAGTGAAGGACCGGGACACATCACAGATACGCAGTATTTT CASSEGPGHITDTQYF . TRBJ2-3 TRBV25-1 .
TGTGCCAGCAGCTTTCGGACAGATCCTTCCTACGAGCAGTACTTC CASSFRTDPSYEQYF . TRBJ2-7 TRBV9 .
TGTGCCAGCAGTTTTAAATGGGTGGGCAGGCACTACGAGCAGTACTTC CASSFKWVGRHYEQYF . TRBJ2-7 TRBV28 .
TGTGCCAGCAGCTTTCGAGGAGTCACAGATACGCAGTATTTT CASSFRGVTDTQYF . TRBJ2-3 TRBV11-2 .
TGTGCCAGCAGCGCCGACAATGGGTACACTGAAGCTTTCTTT CASSADNGYTEAFF . TRBJ1-1 TRBV7-2 once
TGTGCCAGCAGTTCCTACCTCCAGCCCCAGCATTTT CASSSYLQPQHF . TRBJ1-5 TRBV6-1 .
TGTGCCTGGGGGCCGGTCTCCTACGAGCAGTACTTC CAWGPVSYEQYF . TRBJ2-7 TRBV30 .
TGCGCCAGCAGCCAAGATACAGGGGGCGCAACTAATGAAAAACTGTTTTTT CASSQDTGGATNEKLFF TRBD1 TRBJ1-4 TRBV4-3 .
TGTGCCAGCAGCCGTCAATGGGGGGGTGGGACTGAAGCTTTCTTT CASSRQWGGGTEAFF . TRBJ1-1 TRBV5-4 .
TGTGCTAGTGCCCTCCGTACTAGCGGGGGTGGGGATGAGCAGTTCTTC CASALRTSGGGDEQFF TRBD2 TRBJ2-1 TRBV12-5 .
TGTGCCAGCAGTGTCGGCGGTACGAACACCGGGGAGCTGTTTTTT CASSVGGTNTGELFF . TRBJ2-2 TRBV6-6 once
TGTGCCAGCAGCCCGGCGGGGGCCAACCTCTATGGCTACACCTTC CASSPAGANLYGYTF . TRBJ1-2 TRBV28 .
TGCAGCGGGGACAGGGGGCGCGTGAACACTGAAGCTTTCTTT CSGDRGRVNTEAFF TRBD1 TRBJ1-1 TRBV29-1 .
TGTGCCAGTAGAAGTTCTGACATCTCCCCCTCCTACGAGCAGTACTTC CASRSSDISPSYEQYF . TRBJ2-7 TRBV19 .
TGTGCCTTAGGAGGTAATCAGCCCCAGCATTTT CALGGNQPQHF . TRBJ1-5 TRBV30 .
TGTGCCAGCTCGGACAGGGGGCGCGCGTCTGGCTACACCTTC CASSDRGRASGYTF TRBD1 TRBJ1-2 TRBV18 .
TGCGCCAGCAGCTTGGGCGCACTAGCGGGAGTCCTCTTCGGCGAGCAGTACTTC CASSLGALAGVLFGEQYF TRBD2 TRBJ2-7 TRBV5-1 .
TGTGCCAGTAGTATAGATCGGACTAGGGGCCTCGAGCAGTACTTC CASSIDRTRGLEQYF TRBD2 TRBJ2-7 TRBV19 .
TGCGCCAGTAGCACACAGGGGGACTACGAGCAGTACTTC CASSTQGDYEQYF TRBD1 TRBJ2-7 TRBV5-1 .
TGTGCCAGTAGTACCGCGCGACAGGGAGGCTACGAGCAGTACTTC CASSTARQGGYEQYF . TRBJ2-7 TRBV19 .
TGTGCCAGCAGCTTGGCAGGGCCCAAAAACATTCAGTACTTC CASSLAGPKNIQYF . TRBJ2-4 TRBV5-6 .